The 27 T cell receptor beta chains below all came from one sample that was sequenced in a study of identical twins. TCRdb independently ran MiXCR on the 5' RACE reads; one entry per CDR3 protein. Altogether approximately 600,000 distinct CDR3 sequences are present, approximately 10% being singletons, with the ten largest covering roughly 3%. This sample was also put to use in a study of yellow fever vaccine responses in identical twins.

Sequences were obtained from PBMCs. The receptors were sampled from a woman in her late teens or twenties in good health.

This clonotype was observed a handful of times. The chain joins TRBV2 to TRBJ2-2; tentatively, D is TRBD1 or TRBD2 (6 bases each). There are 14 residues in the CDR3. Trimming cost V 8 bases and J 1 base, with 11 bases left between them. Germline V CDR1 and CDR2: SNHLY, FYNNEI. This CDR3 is CASGGPQNTGELFF. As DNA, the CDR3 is TGTGCCAGCGGGGGGCCTCAGAACACCGGGGAGCTGTTTTTT.

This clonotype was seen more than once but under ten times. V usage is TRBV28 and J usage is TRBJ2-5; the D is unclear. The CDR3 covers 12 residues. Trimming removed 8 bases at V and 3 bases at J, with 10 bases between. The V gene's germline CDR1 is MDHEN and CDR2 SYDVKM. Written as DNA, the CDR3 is TGTGCCAGCGCCAGTAAGAAAGAGACCCAGTACTTC. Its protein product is CASASKKETQYF.

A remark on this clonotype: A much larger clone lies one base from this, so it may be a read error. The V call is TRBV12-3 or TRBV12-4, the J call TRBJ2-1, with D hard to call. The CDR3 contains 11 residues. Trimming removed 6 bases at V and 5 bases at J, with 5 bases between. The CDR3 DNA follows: TGTGCCAGCAGATATAACAATGAGCAGTTCTTC. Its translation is CASRYNNEQFF.

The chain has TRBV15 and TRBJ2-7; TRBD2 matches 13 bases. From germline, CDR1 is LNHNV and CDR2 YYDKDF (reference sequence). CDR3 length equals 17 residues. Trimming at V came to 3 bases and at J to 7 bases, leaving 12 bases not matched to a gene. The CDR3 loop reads CATSRDYPGLAGIEQYF. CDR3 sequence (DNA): TGTGCCACCAGCAGGGACTACCCGGGACTAGCGGGAATTGAGCAGTACTTC. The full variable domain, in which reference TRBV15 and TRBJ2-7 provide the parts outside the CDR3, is DAMVIQNPRYQVTQFGKPVTLSCSQTLNHNVMYWYQQKSSQAPKLLFHYYDKDFNNEADTPDNFQSRRPNTSFCFLDIRSPGLGDTAMYLCATSRDYPGLAGIEQYFGPGTRLTVT.

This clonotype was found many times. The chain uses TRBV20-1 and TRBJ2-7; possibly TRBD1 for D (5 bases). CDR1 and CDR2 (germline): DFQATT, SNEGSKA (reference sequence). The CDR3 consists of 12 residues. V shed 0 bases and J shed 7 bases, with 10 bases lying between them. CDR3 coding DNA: TGCAGTGCTAGAGATAGGGGATGGGAGCAGTACTTC. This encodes CSARDRGWEQYF.

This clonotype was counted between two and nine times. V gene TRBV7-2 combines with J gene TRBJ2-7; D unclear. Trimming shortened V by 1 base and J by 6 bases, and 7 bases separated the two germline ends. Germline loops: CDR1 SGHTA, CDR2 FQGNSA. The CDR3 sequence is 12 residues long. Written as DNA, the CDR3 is TGTGCCAGCAGCTTAGTATCTCGCGAGCAGTACTTC. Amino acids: CASSLVSREQYF.

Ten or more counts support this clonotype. In DNA, the CDR3 is TGCAGTGCTAGAGATTTATGGGACGGGGGGATCCACACCGGGGAGCTGTTTTTT. It translates to CSARDLWDGGIHTGELFF. This chain connects TRBV20-1 to TRBJ2-2; TRBD2 agrees at 7 bases. This CDR3 spans 18 amino acids. Germline values: CDR1 DFQATT, CDR2 SNEGSKA (reference sequence). Losses at the gene ends were 0 bases for V and 3 bases for J; bases not matched to a gene: 13.

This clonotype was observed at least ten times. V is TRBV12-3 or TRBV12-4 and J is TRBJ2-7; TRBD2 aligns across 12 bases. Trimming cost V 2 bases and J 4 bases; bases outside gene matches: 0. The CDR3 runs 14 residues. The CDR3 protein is CASSLLAGGYEQYF. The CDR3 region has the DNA TGTGCCAGCAGTTTACTAGCGGGAGGGTACGAGCAGTACTTC.

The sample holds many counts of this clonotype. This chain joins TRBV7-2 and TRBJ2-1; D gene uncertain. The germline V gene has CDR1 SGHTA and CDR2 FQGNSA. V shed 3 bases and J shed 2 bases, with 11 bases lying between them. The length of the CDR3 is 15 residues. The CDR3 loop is CASSLNYEPYNEQFF. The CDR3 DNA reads TGTGCCAGCAGCTTGAACTACGAACCCTACAATGAGCAGTTCTTC.

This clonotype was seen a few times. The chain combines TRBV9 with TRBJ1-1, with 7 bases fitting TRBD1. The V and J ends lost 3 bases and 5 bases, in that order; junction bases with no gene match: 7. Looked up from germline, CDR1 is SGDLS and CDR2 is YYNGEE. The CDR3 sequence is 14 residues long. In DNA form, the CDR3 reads TGTGCCAGCAGCGGACAAGCGACAGGGACTGAAGCTTTCTTT. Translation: CASSGQATGTEAFF.

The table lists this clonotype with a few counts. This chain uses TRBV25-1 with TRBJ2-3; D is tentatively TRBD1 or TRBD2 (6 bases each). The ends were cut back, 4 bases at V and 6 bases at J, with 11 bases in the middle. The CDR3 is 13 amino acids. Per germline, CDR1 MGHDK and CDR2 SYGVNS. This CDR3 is CASSGWGADTQYF. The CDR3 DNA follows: TGTGCCAGCAGTGGGTGGGGGGCGGATACGCAGTATTTT.

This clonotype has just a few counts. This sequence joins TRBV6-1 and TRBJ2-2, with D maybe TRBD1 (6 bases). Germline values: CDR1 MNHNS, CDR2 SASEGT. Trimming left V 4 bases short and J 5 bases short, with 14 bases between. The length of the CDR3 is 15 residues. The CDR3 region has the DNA TGTGCCAGCAGTGGGGGGCAGGGAAGAACCGGGGAGCTGTTTTTT. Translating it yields CASSGGQGRTGELFF.

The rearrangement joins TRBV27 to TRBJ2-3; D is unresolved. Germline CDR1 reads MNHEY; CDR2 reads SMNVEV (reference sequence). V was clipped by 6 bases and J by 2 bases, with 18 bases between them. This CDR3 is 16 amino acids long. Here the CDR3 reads CASRNISSYPTDTQYF. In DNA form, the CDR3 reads TGTGCCAGCAGGAACATTAGCTCCTACCCCACAGATACGCAGTATTTT.

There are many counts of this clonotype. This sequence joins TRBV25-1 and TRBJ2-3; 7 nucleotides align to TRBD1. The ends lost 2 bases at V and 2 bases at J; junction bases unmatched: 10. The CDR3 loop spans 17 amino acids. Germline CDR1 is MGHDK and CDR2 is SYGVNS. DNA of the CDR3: TGTGCCAGCAGTGAAGATAAGGACAGGATCCTCACAGATACGCAGTATTTT. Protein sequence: CASSEDKDRILTDTQYF.

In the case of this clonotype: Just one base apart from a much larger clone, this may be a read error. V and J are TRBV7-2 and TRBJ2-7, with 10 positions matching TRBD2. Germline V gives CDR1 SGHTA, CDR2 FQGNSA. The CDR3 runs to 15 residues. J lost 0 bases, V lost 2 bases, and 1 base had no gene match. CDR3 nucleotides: TGTGCCAGCAGCTTAAGCGGGAGGGCCTCCTACGAGCAGTACTTC. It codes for CASSLSGRASYEQYF.

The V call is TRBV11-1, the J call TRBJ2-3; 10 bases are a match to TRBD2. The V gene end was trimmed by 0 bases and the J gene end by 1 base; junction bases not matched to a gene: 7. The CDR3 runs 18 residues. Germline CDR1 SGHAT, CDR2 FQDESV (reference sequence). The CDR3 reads CASSLAASGSLGTDTQYF. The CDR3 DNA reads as TGTGCCAGCAGCTTAGCGGCTAGCGGGAGCTTAGGCACAGATACGCAGTATTTT.

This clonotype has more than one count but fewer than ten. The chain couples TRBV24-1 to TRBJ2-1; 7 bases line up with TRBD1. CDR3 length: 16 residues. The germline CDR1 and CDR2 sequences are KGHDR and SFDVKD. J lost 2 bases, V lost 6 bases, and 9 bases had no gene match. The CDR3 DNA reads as TGTGCCACCAGTACAGGGCGGCAGGGGGCCTACAATGAGCAGTTCTTC. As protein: CATSTGRQGAYNEQFF.

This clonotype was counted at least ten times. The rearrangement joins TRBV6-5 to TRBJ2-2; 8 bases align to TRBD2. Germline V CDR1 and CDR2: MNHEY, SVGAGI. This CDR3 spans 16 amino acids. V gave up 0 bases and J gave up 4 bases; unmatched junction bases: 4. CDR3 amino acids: CASSYSPGGITGELFF. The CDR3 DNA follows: TGTGCCAGCAGTTACTCGCCGGGAGGGATCACCGGGGAGCTGTTTTTT.

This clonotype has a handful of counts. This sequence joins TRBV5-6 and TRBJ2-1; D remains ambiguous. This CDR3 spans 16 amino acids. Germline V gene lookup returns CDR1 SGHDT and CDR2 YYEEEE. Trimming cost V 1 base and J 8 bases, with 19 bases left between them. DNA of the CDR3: TGTGCCAGCAGCTTGATCGGGCCCCTAGAGATCGATGAGCAGTTCTTC. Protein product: CASSLIGPLEIDEQFF.

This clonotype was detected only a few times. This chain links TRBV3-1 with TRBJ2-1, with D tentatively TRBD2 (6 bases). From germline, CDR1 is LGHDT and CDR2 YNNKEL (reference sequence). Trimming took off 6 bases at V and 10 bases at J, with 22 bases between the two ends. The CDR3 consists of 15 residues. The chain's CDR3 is CASRQPGLPSQEQFF. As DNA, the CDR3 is TGTGCCAGCAGACAGCCGGGACTCCCGAGCCAGGAGCAGTTCTTC.

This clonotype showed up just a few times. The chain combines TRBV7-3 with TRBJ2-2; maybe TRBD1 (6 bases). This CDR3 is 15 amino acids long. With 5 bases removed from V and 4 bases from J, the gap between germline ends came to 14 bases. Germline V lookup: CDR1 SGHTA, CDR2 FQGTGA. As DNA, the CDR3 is TGTGCCAGCAGCCCCGGACAGAGAAGCACCGGGGAGCTGTTTTTT. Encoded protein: CASSPGQRSTGELFF.

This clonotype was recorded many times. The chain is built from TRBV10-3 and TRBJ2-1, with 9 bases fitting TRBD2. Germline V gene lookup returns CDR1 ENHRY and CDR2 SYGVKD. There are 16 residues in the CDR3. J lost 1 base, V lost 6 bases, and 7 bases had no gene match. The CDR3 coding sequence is TGTGCCATCAGGGGACTAGCTTCCTCTTCCTACAATGAGCAGTTCTTC. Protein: CAIRGLASSSYNEQFF.

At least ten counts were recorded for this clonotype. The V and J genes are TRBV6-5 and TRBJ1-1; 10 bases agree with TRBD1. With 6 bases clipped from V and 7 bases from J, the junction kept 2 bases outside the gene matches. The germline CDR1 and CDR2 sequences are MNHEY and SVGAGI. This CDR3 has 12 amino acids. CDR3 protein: CASRRTGGEAFF. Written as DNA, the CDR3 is TGTGCCAGCAGACGGACAGGGGGTGAAGCTTTCTTT.

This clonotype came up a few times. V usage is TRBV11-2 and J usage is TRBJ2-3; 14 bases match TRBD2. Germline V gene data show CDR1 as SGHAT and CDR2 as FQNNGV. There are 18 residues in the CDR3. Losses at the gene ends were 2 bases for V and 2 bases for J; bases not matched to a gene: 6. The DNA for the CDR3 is TGTGCCAGCAGCTTAAGACTAGCGGGGGGGACTAACACAGATACGCAGTATTTT. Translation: CASSLRLAGGTNTDTQYF.

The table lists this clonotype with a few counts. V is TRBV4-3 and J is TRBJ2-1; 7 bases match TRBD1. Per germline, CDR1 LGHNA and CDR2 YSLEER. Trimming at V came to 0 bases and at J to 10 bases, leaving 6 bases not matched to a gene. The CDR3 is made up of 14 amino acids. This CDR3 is CASSQDGDRVEQFF. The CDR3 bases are TGCGCCAGCAGCCAAGACGGCGACAGGGTAGAGCAGTTCTTC.

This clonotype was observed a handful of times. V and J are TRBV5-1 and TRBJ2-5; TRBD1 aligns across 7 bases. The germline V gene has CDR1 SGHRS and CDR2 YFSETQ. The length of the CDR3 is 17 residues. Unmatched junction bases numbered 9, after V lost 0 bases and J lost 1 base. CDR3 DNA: TGCGCCAGCAGCTTGGCCAATTTATGGGACAGCCAAGAGACCCAGTACTTC. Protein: CASSLANLWDSQETQYF.

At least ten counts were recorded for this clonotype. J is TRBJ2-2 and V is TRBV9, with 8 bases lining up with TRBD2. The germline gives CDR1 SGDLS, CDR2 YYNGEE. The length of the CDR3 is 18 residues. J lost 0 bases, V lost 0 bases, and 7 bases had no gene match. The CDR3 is CASSVDLRGAPNTGELFF. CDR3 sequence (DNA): TGTGCCAGCAGCGTAGATTTGCGGGGGGCCCCGAACACCGGGGAGCTGTTTTTT.